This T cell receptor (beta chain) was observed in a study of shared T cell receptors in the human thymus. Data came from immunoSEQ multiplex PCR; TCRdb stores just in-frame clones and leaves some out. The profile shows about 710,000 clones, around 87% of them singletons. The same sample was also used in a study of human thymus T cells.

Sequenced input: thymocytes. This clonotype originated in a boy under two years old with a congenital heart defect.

CDR3 sequence (DNA): TGTGCCAGCAGTGAGGCAGGAACGCTTTACGAGCAGTACTTC. This codes for CASSEAGTLYEQYF. The rearrangement links TRBV6-1 to TRBJ2-7; D unclear. The CDR3 consists of 14 residues. Germline CDR1 and CDR2: MNHNS and SASEGT. Trimming left V 3 bases short and J 4 bases short, with 13 bases between.